The present T cell receptor beta chain was sequenced within a study of cytomegalovirus exposure and HLA in healthy donors. Germline lookup yields CDR1 SGHVS and CDR2 FNYEAQ. The CDR3 consists of 13 residues. Trimming took off 0 bases at V and 3 bases at J, with 4 bases between the two ends. The primer mix had 60 Vbeta and 13 Jbeta primers. Data came from immunoSEQ multiplex PCR; TCRdb stores just in-frame clones and leaves some out. The table includes tens of thousands of clones, about 70% detected once. This clone came up once. Its antigen is not identified. Study outcomes and limitations: A later analysis found that most CMV-associated TCR beta chains appeared HLA-restricted.

This chain uses TRBV7-6 with TRBJ2-3; D gene uncertain. Sequenced input: PBMCs. The TCR sequence derives from a man between 18 and 29 years old in good health and CMV-seronegative. The CDR3 DNA reads as TGTGCCAGCAGCTTAGCGCGGACAGATACGCAGTATTTT. Translation gives CASSLARTDTQYF.